A selection of T cell receptor beta chains follows, all from one sample in a study of monozygotic twins with inflammatory bowel disease. One entry per CDR3 protein, without DNA, is what TCRdb gives after re-calling the 5' RACE reads. The specimen's table records 150,000 to 200,000 distinct CDR3 sequences. The sequenced sample was blood. These receptors originate from a human donor with ulcerative colitis or Crohn's disease, or a healthy co-twin of an affected twin (not recorded which). Each CDR3 is given with its conserved first and last residue. The order of the fields is V gene, J gene, CDR3 protein.

V gene: TRBV5-6; J gene: TRBJ1-2; CDR3 protein: CASWDGNNYGYTF
V gene: TRBV5-6; J gene: TRBJ1-6; CDR3 protein: CASSLVAGRGSPLHF
V gene: TRBV3-1; J gene: TRBJ1-4; CDR3 protein: CASSQDRGRKKLFF
V gene: TRBV5-1; J gene: TRBJ2-7; CDR3 protein: CASSPPSYEQYF
V gene: TRBV20-1; J gene: TRBJ1-1; CDR3 protein: CSARDRNTEAFF
V gene: TRBV24-1; J gene: TRBJ2-5; CDR3 protein: CATSDPWGGETQYF
V gene: TRBV20-1; J gene: TRBJ2-5; CDR3 protein: CSARSLAETQYF
V gene: TRBV29-1; J gene: TRBJ2-1; CDR3 protein: CSAGSGGVYNEQFF
V gene: TRBV4-1; J gene: TRBJ1-5; CDR3 protein: CASSQDRGVNQPQHF
V gene: TRBV15; J gene: TRBJ2-1; CDR3 protein: CATSKGFFREQFF
V gene: TRBV11-2; J gene: TRBJ2-4; CDR3 protein: CATGGPRSGNIQYF
V gene: TRBV11-2; J gene: TRBJ2-5; CDR3 protein: CASSSGLAGVWETQYF
V gene: TRBV5-4; J gene: TRBJ2-3; CDR3 protein: CASSLGLAGAFGTDTQYF
V gene: TRBV7-2; J gene: TRBJ2-5; CDR3 protein: CASSLALQGGETQYF
V gene: TRBV3-1; J gene: TRBJ2-1; CDR3 protein: CASSQGLARYNEQFF
V gene: TRBV2; J gene: TRBJ1-1; CDR3 protein: CASRGGQVLNTEAFF
V gene: TRBV30; J gene: TRBJ1-1; CDR3 protein: CAWSVPPGRTAMNTEAFF
V gene: TRBV4-2; J gene: TRBJ2-2; CDR3 protein: CASGRAQNTGELFF
V gene: TRBV20-1; J gene: TRBJ2-5; CDR3 protein: CSARGAGVTQYF
V gene: TRBV5-1; J gene: TRBJ2-7; CDR3 protein: CASSSGQTFYEQYF
V gene: TRBV11-2; J gene: TRBJ2-7; CDR3 protein: CASSPLFYEQYF
V gene: TRBV10-3; J gene: TRBJ2-3; CDR3 protein: CAISTSGRDTDTQYF